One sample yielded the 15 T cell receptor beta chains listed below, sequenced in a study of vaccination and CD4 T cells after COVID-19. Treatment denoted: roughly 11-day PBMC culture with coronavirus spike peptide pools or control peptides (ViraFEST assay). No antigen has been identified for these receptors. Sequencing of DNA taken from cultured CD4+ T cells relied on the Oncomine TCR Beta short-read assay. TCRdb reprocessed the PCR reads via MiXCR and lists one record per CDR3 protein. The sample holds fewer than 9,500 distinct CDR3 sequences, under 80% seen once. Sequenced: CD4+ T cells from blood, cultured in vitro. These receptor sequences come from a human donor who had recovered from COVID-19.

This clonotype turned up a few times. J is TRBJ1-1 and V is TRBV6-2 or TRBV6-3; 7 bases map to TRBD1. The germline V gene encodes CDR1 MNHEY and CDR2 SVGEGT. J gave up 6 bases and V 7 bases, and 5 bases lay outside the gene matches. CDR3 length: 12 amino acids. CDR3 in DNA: TGTGCCAGCAACACAGGGGTGGCTGAAGCTTTCTTT. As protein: CASNTGVAEAFF.

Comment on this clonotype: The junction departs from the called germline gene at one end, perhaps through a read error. The CDR3 reads CASSERTSGFLAF. CDR3 in DNA: TGCGCCAGCAGTGAGCGGACAAGTGGATTTTTAGCCTTC. V is TRBV10-1 and J is TRBJ1-2; tentative D call: TRBD1 (5 bases). Germline V gene lookup returns CDR1 WNHNN and CDR2 SYGVQD (reference sequence). CDR3 size: 13 residues.

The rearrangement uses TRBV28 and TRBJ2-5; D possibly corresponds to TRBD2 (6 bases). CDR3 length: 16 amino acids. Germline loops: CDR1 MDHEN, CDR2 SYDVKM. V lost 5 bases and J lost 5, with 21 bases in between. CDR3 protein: CASSPLRERRHETQYF. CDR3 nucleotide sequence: TGTGCCAGCAGTCCCCTTCGGGAGAGGCGGCACGAGACCCAGTACTTC.

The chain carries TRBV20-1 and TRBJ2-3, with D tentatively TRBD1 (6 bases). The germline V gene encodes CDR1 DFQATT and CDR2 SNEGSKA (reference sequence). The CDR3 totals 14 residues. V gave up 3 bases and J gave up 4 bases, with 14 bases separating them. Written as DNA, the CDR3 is TGCAGTGCTAGGGTGGGTCAGGGGTCAGATACGCAGTATTTT. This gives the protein CSARVGQGSDTQYF.

CDR3 bases: TGTGCCAGTAAGAAGGAGTGGGGCAATCAGCCCCAGCATTTT. Protein sequence: CASKKEWGNQPQHF. The rearrangement uses TRBV19 and TRBJ1-5; D gene ambiguous. The V end was cut by 7 bases, the J end by 2 bases, with 12 bases between. The germline CDR1 and CDR2 sequences are LNHDA and SQIVND (reference sequence). CDR3 length: 14 residues. Looking up the rest from reference TRBV19 and TRBJ1-5 gives the full variable domain: DGGITQSPKYLFRKEGQNVTLSCEQNLNHDAMYWYRQDPGQGLRLIYYSQIVNDFQKGDIAEGYSVSREKKESFPLTVTSAQKNPTAFYLCASKKEWGNQPQHFGDGTRLSIL.

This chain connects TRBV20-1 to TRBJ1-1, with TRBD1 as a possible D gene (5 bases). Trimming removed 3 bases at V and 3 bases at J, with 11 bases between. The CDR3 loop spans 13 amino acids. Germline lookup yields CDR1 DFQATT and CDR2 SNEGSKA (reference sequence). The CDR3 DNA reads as TGCAGTGCTAGGGACACGTCGGACACTGAAGCTTTCTTT. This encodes CSARDTSDTEAFF.

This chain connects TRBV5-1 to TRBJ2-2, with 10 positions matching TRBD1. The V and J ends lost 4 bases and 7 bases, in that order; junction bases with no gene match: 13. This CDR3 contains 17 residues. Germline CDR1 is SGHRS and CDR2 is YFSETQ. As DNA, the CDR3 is TGCGCCAGCAGCCCCAAGGTGGCTTGGACAGGGGGCGGGGAGCTGTTTTTT. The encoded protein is CASSPKVAWTGGGELFF.

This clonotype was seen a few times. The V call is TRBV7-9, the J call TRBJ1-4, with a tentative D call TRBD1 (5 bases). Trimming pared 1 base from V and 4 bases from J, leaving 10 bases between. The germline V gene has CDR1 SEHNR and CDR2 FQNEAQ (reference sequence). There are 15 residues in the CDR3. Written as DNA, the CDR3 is TGTGCCAGCAGCTTAGGGGGGACGAGTAATGAAAAACTGTTTTTT. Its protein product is CASSLGGTSNEKLFF.

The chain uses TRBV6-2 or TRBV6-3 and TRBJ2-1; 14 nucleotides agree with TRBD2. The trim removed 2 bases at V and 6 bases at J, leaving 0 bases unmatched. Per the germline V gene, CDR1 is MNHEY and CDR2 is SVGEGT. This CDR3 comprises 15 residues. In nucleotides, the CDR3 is TGTGCCAGCAGTTACGGGACTAGCGGGAGCAATGAGCAGTTCTTC. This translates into CASSYGTSGSNEQFF.

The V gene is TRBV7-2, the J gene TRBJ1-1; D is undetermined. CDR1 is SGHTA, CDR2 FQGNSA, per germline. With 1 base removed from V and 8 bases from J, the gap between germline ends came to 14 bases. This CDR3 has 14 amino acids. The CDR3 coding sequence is TGTGCCAGCAGCTTAGGATCGGGATCCCAAGAAGCTTTCTTT. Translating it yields CASSLGSGSQEAFF.

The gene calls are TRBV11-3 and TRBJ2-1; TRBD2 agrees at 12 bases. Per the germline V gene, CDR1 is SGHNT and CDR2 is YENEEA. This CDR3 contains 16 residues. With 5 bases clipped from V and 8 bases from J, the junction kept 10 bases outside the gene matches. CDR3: CASSLGASGGVDEQFF. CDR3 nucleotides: TGTGCCAGCAGCCTCGGTGCTAGCGGGGGGGTGGATGAGCAGTTCTTC.

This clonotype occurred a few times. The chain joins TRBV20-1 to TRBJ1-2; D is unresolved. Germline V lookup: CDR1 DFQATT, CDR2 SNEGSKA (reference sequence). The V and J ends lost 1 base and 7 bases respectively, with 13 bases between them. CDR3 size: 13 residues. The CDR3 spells CSARVPRLSGYTF. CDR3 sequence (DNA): TGCAGTGCTAGAGTTCCAAGACTTAGTGGCTACACCTTC.

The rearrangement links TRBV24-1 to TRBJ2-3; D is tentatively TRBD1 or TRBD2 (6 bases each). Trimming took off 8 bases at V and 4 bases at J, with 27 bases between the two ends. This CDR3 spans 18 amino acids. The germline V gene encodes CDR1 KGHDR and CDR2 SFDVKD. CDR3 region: CATIQRREKTGEADTQYF. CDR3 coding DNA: TGTGCCACCATTCAGAGACGGGAGAAGACAGGAGAGGCAGATACGCAGTATTTT.

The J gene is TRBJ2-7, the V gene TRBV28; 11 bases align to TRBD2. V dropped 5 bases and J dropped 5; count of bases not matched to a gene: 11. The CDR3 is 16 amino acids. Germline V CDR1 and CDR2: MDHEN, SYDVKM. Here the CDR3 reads CASSIPRLAGLDEQYF. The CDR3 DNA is TGTGCCAGCAGTATCCCGAGACTAGCGGGACTGGACGAGCAGTACTTC.

The CDR3 spells CSARQGSTYEQYF. DNA for the CDR3: TGCAGTGCTCGACAGGGTTCAACCTACGAGCAGTACTTC. The chain carries TRBV20-1 and TRBJ2-7, with 7 bases lining up with TRBD1. The CDR3 has 13 amino acids. Germline V gene sequence: CDR1 DFQATT, CDR2 SNEGSKA (reference sequence). The V and J ends lost 5 bases and 2 bases, in that order; junction bases with no gene match: 6.